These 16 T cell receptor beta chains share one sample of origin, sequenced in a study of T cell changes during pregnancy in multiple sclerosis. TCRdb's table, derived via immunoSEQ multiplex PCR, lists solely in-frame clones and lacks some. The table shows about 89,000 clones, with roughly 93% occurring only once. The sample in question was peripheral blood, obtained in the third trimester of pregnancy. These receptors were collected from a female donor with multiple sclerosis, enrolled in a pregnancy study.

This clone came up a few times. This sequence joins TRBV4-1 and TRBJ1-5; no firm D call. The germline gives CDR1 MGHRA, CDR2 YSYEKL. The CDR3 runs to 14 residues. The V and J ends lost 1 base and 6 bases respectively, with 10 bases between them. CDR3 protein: CASSQVGGSQPQHF. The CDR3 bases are TGCGCCAGCAGCCAAGTTGGTGGGAGTCAGCCCCAGCATTTT.

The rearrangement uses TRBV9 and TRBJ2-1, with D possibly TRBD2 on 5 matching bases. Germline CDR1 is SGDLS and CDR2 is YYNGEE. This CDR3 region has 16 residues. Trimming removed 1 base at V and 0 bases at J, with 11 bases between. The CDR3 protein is CASSVILAGSYNEQFF. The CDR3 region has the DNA TGTGCCAGCAGCGTAATTCTAGCTGGCTCCTACAATGAGCAGTTCTTC.

In DNA form, the CDR3 reads TGTGCCAGCAGCTTTAACAGGGTTAACTATGGCTACACCTTC. Amino acid sequence: CASSFNRVNYGYTF. This chain uses TRBV7-2 with TRBJ1-2, with D tentatively TRBD1 (6 bases). CDR3 length equals 14 residues. Germline V lookup: CDR1 SGHTA, CDR2 FQGNSA. The ends were cut back, 3 bases at V and 1 base at J, with 9 bases in the middle.

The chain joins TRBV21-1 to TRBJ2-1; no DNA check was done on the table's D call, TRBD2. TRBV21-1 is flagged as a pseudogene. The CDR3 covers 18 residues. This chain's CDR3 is CASSKAEGLHSSYNEQFF. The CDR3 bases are TGTGCCAGCAGCAAAGCAGAGGGTCTGCACAGCTCCTACAATGAGCAGTTCTTC.

CDR3 sequence (DNA): TGTGCCAGCAGGCTAGGGGCGGGATCGTCTCATGAGCAGTTCTTC. Translated, it gives CASRLGAGSSHEQFF. The chain employs TRBV7-6 and TRBJ2-1, with D perhaps TRBD2 (6 bases). The CDR3 length is 15 residues. Between the trimmed V and J ends, which lost 6 bases and 8 bases, there was a span of 20 bases. Germline V CDR1 and CDR2: SGHVS, FNYEAQ. Combining the CDR3 with reference TRBV7-6 and TRBJ2-1 gives the whole variable domain GAGVSQSPRYKVTKRGQDVALRCDPISGHVSLYWYRQALGQGPEFLTYFNYEAQQDKSGLPNDRFSAERPEGSISTLTIQRTEQRDSAMYRCASRLGAGSSHEQFFGPGTRLTVL.

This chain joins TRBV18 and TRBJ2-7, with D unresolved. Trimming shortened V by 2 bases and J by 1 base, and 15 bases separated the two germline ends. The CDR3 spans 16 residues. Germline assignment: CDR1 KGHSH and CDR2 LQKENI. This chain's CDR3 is CASSPIDTELSYEQYF. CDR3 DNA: TGTGCCAGCTCACCAATCGACACTGAGCTGTCCTACGAGCAGTACTTC.

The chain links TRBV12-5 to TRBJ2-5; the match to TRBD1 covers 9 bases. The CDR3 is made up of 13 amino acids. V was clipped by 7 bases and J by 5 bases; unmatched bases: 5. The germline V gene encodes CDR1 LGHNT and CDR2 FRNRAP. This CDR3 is CASATDRGETQYF. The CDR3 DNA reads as TGTGCTAGTGCCACGGACAGGGGTGAGACCCAGTACTTC.

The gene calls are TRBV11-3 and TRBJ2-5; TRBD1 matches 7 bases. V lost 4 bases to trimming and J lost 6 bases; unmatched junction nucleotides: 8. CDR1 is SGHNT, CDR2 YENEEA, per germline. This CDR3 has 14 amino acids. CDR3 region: CASSSDRSSKTQYF. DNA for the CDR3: TGTGCCAGCAGCTCGGACAGGTCCTCGAAGACCCAGTACTTC.

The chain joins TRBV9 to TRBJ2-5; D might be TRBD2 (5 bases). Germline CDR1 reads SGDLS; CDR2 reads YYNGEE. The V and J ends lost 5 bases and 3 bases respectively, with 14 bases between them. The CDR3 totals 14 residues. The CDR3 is CASSAADGKETQYF. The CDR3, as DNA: TGTGCCAGCAGTGCCGCGGACGGGAAAGAGACCCAGTACTTC.

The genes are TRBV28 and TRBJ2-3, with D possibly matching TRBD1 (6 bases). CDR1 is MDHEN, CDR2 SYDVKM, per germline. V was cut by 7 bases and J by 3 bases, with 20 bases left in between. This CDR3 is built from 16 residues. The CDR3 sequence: CASTPLGAGVTDTQYF. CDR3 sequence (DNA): TGTGCCAGCACTCCCTTGGGGGCAGGGGTAACAGATACGCAGTATTTT.

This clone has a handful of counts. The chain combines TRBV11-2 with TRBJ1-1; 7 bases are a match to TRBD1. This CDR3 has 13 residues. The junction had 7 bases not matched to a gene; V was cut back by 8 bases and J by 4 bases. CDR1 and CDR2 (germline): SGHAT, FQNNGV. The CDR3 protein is CASGMGQSTEAFF. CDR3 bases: TGTGCCAGCGGTATGGGACAGAGCACTGAAGCTTTCTTT.

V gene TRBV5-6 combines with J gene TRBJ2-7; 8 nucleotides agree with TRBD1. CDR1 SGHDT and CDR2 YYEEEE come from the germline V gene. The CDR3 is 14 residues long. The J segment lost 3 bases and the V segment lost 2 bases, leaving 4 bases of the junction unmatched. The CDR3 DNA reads TGTGCCAGCAGCTTATCCGGGACAGGCTACGAGCAGTACTTC. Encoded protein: CASSLSGTGYEQYF.

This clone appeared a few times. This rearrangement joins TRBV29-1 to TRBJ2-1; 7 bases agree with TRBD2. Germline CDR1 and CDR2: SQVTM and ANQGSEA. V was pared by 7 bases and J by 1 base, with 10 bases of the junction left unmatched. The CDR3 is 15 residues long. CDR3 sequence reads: CSALGREKSYNEQFF. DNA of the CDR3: TGCAGCGCTTTAGGGCGGGAGAAGTCCTACAATGAGCAGTTCTTC.

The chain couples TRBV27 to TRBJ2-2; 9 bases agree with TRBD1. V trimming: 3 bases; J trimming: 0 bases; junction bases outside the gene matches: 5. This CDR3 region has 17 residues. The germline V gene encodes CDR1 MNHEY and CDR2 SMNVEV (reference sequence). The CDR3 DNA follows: TGTGCCAGCAGTTTCGAACAGGGGGCGGCGAACACCGGGGAGCTGTTTTTT. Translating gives CASSFEQGAANTGELFF.

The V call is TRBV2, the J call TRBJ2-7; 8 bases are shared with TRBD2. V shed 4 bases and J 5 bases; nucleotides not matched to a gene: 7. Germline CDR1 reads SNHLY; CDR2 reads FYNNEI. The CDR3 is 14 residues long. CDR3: CASSGQRERHEQYF. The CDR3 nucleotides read TGTGCCAGCAGTGGGCAGCGGGAGCGCCACGAGCAGTACTTC.

CDR3 region: CSVELNRSYEQYF. In nucleotides, the CDR3 is TGCAGCGTTGAGCTCAACCGCAGCTACGAGCAGTACTTC. The chain links TRBV29-1 to TRBJ2-7; D is unresolved. V was cut by 3 bases and J by 3 bases, with 12 bases left in between. This CDR3 comprises 13 residues. The germline V gene has CDR1 SQVTM and CDR2 ANQGSEA.